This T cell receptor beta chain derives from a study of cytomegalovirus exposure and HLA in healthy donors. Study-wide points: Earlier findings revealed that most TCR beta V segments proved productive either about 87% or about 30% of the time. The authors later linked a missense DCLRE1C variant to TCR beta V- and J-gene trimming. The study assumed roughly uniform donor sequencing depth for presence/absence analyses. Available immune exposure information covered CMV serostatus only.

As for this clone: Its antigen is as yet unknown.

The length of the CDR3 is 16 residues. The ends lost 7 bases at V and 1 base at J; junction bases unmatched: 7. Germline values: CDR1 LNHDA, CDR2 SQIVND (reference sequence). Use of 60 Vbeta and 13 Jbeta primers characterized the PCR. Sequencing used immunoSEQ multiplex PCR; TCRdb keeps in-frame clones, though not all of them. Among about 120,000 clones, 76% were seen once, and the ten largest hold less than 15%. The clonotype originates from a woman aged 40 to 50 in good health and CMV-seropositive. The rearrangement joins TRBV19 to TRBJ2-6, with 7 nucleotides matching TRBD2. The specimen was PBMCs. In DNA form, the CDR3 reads TGTGCCAGTAACTATCCCGGGGGGTCTGGGGCCAACGTCCTGACTTTC. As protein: CASNYPGGSGANVLTF.